This T cell receptor (beta chain) was documented in a study of shared clonotypes between healthy human individuals. Study-wide background: Aged between 18 and 49, the donors were a couple of women and a few men.

Unsorted samples used approximately 99 million PBMCs for genomic DNA. This clone appeared a single time. TCRdb keeps only in-frame clones here, not all; method: immunoSEQ multiplex PCR. The sample consists of about 490,000 clones, roughly 85% of them appearing once. The sequenced material came from PBMCs. The sequence derives from a woman aged 40 to 50 in good health. Some clones in this sample may be carry-over from other donors' samples.

The CDR3 bases are TGTGCCAGCAGCTTACGGTCGTACGAGCCCCAGCATTTT. It translates to CASSLRSYEPQHF. This chain uses TRBV7-2 with TRBJ1-5; no clear D gene. This CDR3 contains 13 residues. Germline lookup yields CDR1 SGHTA and CDR2 FQGNSA. V was cut by 2 bases and J by 8 bases, with 10 bases left in between.